A single sample is the source of the 22 T cell receptor beta chains below, sequenced in a study of T cell responses to AZD1222 COVID-19 vaccine. Assay used: immunoSEQ multiplex PCR; TCRdb lists only in-frame clones, some missing. The table lists about 100,000 clones, 85% to 90% of them singletons. This specimen was peripheral blood, taken on day 0 of AZD1222 vaccination. The origin of the receptors is an adult in good health.

The CDR3 sequence: CASSLYLSRSNQPQHF. The CDR3 DNA is TGTGCCAGCAGCTTGTATTTATCAAGGAGCAATCAGCCCCAGCATTTT. V is TRBV5-8 and J is TRBJ1-5, with D unclear. The CDR3 has 16 residues. The germline V gene encodes CDR1 SGHTS and CDR2 YDEGEE. Deletions cut 1 base from V and 1 base from J, with 12 bases between.

V and J are TRBV28 and TRBJ2-7; perhaps TRBD1 as D (6 bases). Trimming left V 6 bases short and J 3 bases short, with 12 bases between. There are 13 residues in the CDR3. Per germline, CDR1 MDHEN and CDR2 SYDVKM. CDR3 nucleotides: TGTGCCAGCAGCGACCAACAGGGCTACGAGCAGTACTTC. Translated, it gives CASSDQQGYEQYF.

The rearrangement joins TRBV14 to TRBJ1-2, with D maybe TRBD1 (5 bases). The V end was cut by 3 bases, the J end by 5 bases, with 13 bases between. The CDR3 runs to 14 residues. Germline V lookup: CDR1 SGHDN, CDR2 FVKESK. The CDR3 bases are TGTGCCAGCAGCCATCGGTCAGGGCGATATGGCTACACCTTC. Encoded protein: CASSHRSGRYGYTF.

This clone has only a few counts. The chain joins TRBV7-8 to TRBJ2-3; no clear D. The germline V gene has CDR1 SGHVS and CDR2 FQNEAQ. This CDR3 is built from 14 residues. Trimming took 1 base from V and 0 from J, leaving 5 bases between them. The CDR3 coding sequence is TGTGCCAGCAGCTTAGTACCTAGCACAGATACGCAGTATTTT. The encoded protein is CASSLVPSTDTQYF.

The chain employs TRBV29-1 and TRBJ2-3; D gene unclear. Trimming cost V 3 bases and J 0 bases, with 13 bases left between them. CDR3 size: 15 residues. The germline CDR1 and CDR2 sequences are SQVTM and ANQGSEA. The CDR3 spells CSVEYGRVSTDTQYF. As DNA, the CDR3 is TGCAGCGTTGAGTACGGTAGGGTTAGCACAGATACGCAGTATTTT.

This chain links TRBV7-9 with TRBJ1-3; no reliable D call. V gave up 5 bases and J gave up 0 bases, with 11 bases separating them. Germline-derived CDR1 and CDR2 are SEHNR and FQNEAQ (reference sequence). This CDR3 has 15 amino acids. The CDR3 DNA reads TGTGCCAGCAGCCCCCGCAACTTCTCTGGAAACACCATATATTTT. Its protein is CASSPRNFSGNTIYF.

The V call is TRBV29-1, the J call TRBJ2-7; maybe TRBD1 (6 bases). Trimming pared 4 bases from V and 6 bases from J, leaving 19 bases between. The CDR3 covers 14 residues. Germline values: CDR1 SQVTM, CDR2 ANQGSEA. The CDR3 is CSVAYREGKGEQYF. Written as DNA, the CDR3 is TGCAGCGTTGCCTACAGGGAAGGCAAGGGCGAGCAGTACTTC.

The chain employs TRBV13 and TRBJ1-1, with D perhaps matching TRBD1 (6 bases). V was trimmed by 6 bases and J by 0 bases, leaving 14 bases between them. Germline CDR1 and CDR2: PRHDT and FYEKMQ (reference sequence). There are 15 residues in the CDR3. CDR3 loop: CASRVRGGMNTEAFF. The CDR3 region has the DNA TGTGCCAGCAGGGTTCGGGGGGGCATGAACACTGAAGCTTTCTTT.

The J gene is TRBJ2-7, the V gene TRBV2, with D maybe TRBD1 (6 bases). Germline-derived CDR1 and CDR2 are SNHLY and FYNNEI. The CDR3 extends over 14 amino acids. The ends were cut back, 6 bases at V and 4 bases at J, with 16 bases in the middle. CDR3 sequence: CASRGTLLSYEQYF. CDR3 in DNA: TGTGCCAGCAGAGGGACATTGTTGTCTTACGAGCAGTACTTC.

The V gene is TRBV7-2, the J gene TRBJ2-5; D uncertain. Germline assignment: CDR1 SGHTA and CDR2 FQGNSA. V lost 3 bases and J 5 bases, leaving 4 bases between the germline ends. This CDR3 is built from 11 residues. CDR3 DNA sequence: TGTGCCAGCAGCTTTCATGAGACCCAGTACTTC. Protein: CASSFHETQYF.

The chain recombines TRBV11-2 with TRBJ2-1; D gene unclear. V gave up 0 bases and J gave up 4 bases, with 7 bases separating them. The germline gives CDR1 SGHAT, CDR2 FQNNGV. The CDR3 contains 14 residues. CDR3 coding DNA: TGTGCCAGCAGCTTAGAAAAATCGTACAATGAGCAGTTCTTC. Translated, it gives CASSLEKSYNEQFF.

The chain employs TRBV4-1 and TRBJ1-2, with D tentatively TRBD1 (5 bases). CDR1 is MGHRA and CDR2 is YSYEKL in the germline V gene. V was pared by 0 bases and J by 2 bases, with 10 bases between. The CDR3 length is 15 residues. The CDR3 region is CASSQDLRENYGYTF. CDR3 sequence (DNA): TGCGCCAGCAGCCAAGATCTCAGGGAAAACTATGGCTACACCTTC.

This clone has only a few counts. The CDR3 is CASSLALSQTEAFF. For the CDR3, the DNA is TGCGCCAGCAGCTTGGCCTTATCGCAAACTGAAGCTTTCTTT. The genes are TRBV5-1 and TRBJ1-1, with D unclear. CDR3 size: 14 residues. Trimming pared 0 bases from V and 5 bases from J, leaving 11 bases between. The V gene's germline CDR1 is SGHRS and CDR2 YFSETQ.

The rearrangement joins TRBV6-6 to TRBJ2-7; TRBD1 matches at 8 bases. V lost 4 bases and J lost 1; bases outside the gene matches: 9. CDR3 length equals 16 residues. Germline CDR1 and CDR2: MNHNY and SVGAGI (reference sequence). This chain's CDR3 is CASSFQWTGLSYEQYF. In DNA, the CDR3 is TGTGCCAGCAGTTTTCAATGGACAGGGTTGTCCTACGAGCAGTACTTC.

The V call is TRBV18, the J call TRBJ1-5; D gene uncertain. The CDR3 runs 16 residues. V was clipped by 2 bases and J by 0 bases, with 11 bases between them. Germline V lookup: CDR1 KGHSH, CDR2 LQKENI. Here the CDR3 DNA reads TGTGCCAGCTCACCAGTACGAGGATCTAGCAATCAGCCCCAGCATTTT. Its protein product is CASSPVRGSSNQPQHF.

The chain links TRBV12-3 or TRBV12-4 to TRBJ1-5; weak D call: TRBD1 (6 bases). The CDR3 runs 13 residues. V gave up 3 bases and J gave up 5 bases, with 8 bases separating them. The CDR3 region is CASSFPGDQPQHF. CDR3 nucleotides: TGTGCCAGCAGTTTTCCAGGGGATCAGCCCCAGCATTTT.

The V and J genes are TRBV11-3 and TRBJ2-7; D is unclear. The CDR3 is made up of 12 amino acids. Trimming removed 2 bases from V and 4 bases from J, with 6 bases in between. Germline CDR1 SGHNT, CDR2 YENEEA. CDR3: CASSLLWYEQYF. The CDR3, as DNA: TGTGCCAGCAGCTTATTATGGTACGAGCAGTACTTC.

The chain has TRBV19 and TRBJ2-1; D might be TRBD2 (6 bases). This CDR3 has 15 amino acids. The V gene's germline CDR1 is LNHDA and CDR2 SQIVND (reference sequence). Trimming pared 1 base from V and 4 bases from J, leaving 11 bases between. CDR3 bases: TGTGCCAGTAGTATAGGACTAGACGAGTACAATGAGCAGTTCTTC. Translation gives CASSIGLDEYNEQFF.

The chain carries TRBV6-5 and TRBJ2-3; tentative D call: TRBD1 (6 bases). The CDR3 loop spans 13 amino acids. With 6 bases removed from V and 9 bases from J, the gap between germline ends came to 16 bases. CDR1 and CDR2 (germline): MNHEY, SVGAGI. CDR3 in DNA: TGTGCCAGCAGACACACAGGGATGGACACGCAGTATTTT. Amino acids: CASRHTGMDTQYF.

The chain joins TRBV10-3 to TRBJ1-5; 9 bases fit TRBD1. V shed 3 bases and J 5 bases; nucleotides not matched to a gene: 5. This CDR3 is 15 amino acids long. Germline assignment: CDR1 ENHRY and CDR2 SYGVKD. CDR3 in DNA: TGTGCCATCAGTGATATGACAGGGGGGGATCAGCCCCAGCATTTT. This codes for CAISDMTGGDQPQHF.

This sequence joins TRBV6-5 and TRBJ2-7; 8 bases agree with TRBD1. V dropped 6 bases and J dropped 0; count of bases not matched to a gene: 7. From germline, CDR1 is MNHEY and CDR2 SVGAGI. The CDR3 sequence is 15 residues long. CDR3 sequence: CASRKTGASSYEQYF. The CDR3 DNA follows: TGTGCCAGCAGAAAGACAGGGGCAAGCTCCTACGAGCAGTACTTC.

This chain connects TRBV6-5 to TRBJ1-1; D might be TRBD1 (5 bases). The CDR3 length is 13 residues. The germline V gene has CDR1 MNHEY and CDR2 SVGAGI. Trimming left V 8 bases short and J 1 base short, with 11 bases between. Written as DNA, the CDR3 is TGTGCCAGCTTTCGGCAGGGGAACACTGAAGCTTTCTTT. Its translation: CASFRQGNTEAFF.